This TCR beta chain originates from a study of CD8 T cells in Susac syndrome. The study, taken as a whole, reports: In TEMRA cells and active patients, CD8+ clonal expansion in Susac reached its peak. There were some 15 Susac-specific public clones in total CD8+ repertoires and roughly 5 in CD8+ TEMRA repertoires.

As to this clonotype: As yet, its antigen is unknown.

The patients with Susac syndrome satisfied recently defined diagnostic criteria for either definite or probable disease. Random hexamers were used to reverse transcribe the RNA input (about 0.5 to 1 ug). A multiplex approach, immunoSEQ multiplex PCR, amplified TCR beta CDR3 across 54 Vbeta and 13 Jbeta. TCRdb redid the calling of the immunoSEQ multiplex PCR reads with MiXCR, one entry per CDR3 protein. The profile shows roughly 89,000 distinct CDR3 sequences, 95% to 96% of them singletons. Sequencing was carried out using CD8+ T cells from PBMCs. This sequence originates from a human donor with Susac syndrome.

The CDR3 here is CASSQRERRDEQFF. DNA of the CDR3: TGTGCCAGCAGCCAGCGGGAGCGAAGGGATGAGCAGTTCTTC. The chain recombines TRBV6-2 or TRBV6-3 with TRBJ2-1; 8 nucleotides match TRBD2. Germline lookup yields CDR1 MNHEY and CDR2 SVGEGT. The CDR3 has 14 amino acids. Trimming took 6 bases from V and 8 from J; bases not matched to a gene: 9.